This TCR beta chain was observed in a study of blood T cells in healthy people across ages. General observations from the study: Strong correlation linked observed beta diversity and percent naive T cells.

Through a sample-barcoded 5' primer and a J-beta primer mix, a second PCR was run for roughly 6 to 11 cycles. TCRdb used MiXCR to reprocess the 5' RACE reads, holding one entry per CDR3 protein. The table includes approximately 780,000 distinct CDR3 sequences, around a quarter detected once. Germline-derived CDR1 and CDR2 are SGHTA and FQGNSA. The CDR3 extends over 12 amino acids. V was clipped by 5 bases and J by 7 bases, with 9 bases between them. In this sample, this clonotype turned up a few times. What it recognizes is unknown. Researchers report isolating at least 7 million PBMCs per sample. The same data also contributed to another study, on T cells of mothers and their children.

Sequencing used blood. The TCR sequence derives from a boy aged 10-17 years in good health. The genes are TRBV7-2 and TRBJ1-5; D gene ambiguous. The CDR3 bases are TGTGCCAGCAGCCAGCGTTGGCAGCCCCAGCATTTT. This sequence encodes CASSQRWQPQHF.